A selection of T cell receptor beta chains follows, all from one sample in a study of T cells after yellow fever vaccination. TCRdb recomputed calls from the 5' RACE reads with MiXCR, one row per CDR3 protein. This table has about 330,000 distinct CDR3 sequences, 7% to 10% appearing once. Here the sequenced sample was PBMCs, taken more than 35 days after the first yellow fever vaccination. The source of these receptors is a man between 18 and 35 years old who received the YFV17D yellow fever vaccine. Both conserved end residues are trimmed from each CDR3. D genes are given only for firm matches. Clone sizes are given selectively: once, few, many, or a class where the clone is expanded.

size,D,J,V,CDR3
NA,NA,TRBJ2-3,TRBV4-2,ASSQEVATRSVYSTDTQY
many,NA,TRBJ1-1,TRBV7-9,ASSLEGWYGGTEAF
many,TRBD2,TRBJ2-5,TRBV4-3,ASSQQAGQGIQY
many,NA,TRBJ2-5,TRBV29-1,SVDLGEETQY
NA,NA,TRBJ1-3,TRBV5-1,ASSLNWVSGNTIY
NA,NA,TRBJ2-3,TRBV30,AWSPAGTDTQY
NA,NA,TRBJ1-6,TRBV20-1,SAQDPNSPLH
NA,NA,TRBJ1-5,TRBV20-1,SATMGVEGNQPQH
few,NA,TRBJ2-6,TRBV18,ASSAILVNSGANVLT
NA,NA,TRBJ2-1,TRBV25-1,ASSEDEQF
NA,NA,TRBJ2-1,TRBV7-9,ASSFGGRRGEQF
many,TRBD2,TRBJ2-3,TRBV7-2,ASSTRLAGSTDTQY
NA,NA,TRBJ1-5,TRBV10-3,AISQGEEQPQH
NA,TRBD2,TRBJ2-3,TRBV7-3,ASSPGLAGGPSTDTQY
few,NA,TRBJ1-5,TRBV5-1,ASSPVGGGNQPQH
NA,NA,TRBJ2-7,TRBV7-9,ASSLESAYEQY
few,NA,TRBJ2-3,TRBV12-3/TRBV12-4,ASTLHGGTQY
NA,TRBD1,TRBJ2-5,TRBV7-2,ASSNTGTGKETQY
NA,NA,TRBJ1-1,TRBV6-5,ASSYSGDGNTEAF
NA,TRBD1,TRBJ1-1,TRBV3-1,ASSQRDRPYTEAF
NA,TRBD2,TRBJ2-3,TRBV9,ASSLLISGGATDTQY
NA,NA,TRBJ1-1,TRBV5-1,ASSLAGLMNTEAF
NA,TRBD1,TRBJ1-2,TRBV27,ASSLGDSQDGYT
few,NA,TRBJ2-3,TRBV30,ARGAHGTDTQY
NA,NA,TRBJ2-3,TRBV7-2,ASSSYKDTQY
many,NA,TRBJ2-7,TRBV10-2,ASSRDLLYEQY
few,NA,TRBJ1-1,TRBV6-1,ASSLGRGGYTEAF
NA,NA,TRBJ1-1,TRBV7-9,ASSYPRGGGNTEAF
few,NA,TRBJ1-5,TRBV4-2,ASSRRADSNQPQH
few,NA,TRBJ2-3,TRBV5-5,ASSLGDRGGGTDTQY
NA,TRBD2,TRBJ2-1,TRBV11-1,ASSDSRLAGDNINEQF
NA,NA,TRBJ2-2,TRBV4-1,ASSQVSRGTGELF
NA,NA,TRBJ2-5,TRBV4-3,ASSLNPELSGETQY
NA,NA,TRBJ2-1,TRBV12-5,ASGSNPGTAFGREQF
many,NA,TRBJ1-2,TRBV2,ASSLTRITSHPWGYT
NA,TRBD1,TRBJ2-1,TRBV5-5,ASSSGTGVHEQF
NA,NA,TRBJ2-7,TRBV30,AWTGKGGPYEQY
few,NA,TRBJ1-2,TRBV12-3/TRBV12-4,ASSLMGGQDGYT
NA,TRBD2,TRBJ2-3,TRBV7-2,ASSFGGVQDTQY
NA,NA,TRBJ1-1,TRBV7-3,ASSLFAGAATEAF
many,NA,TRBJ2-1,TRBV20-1,SARSGTGLGNEQF
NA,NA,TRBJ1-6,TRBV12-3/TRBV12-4,ASVRERNSPLH
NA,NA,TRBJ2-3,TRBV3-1,ASSQIRRGYTDTQY
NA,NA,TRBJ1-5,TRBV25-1,ASSDWGLHQPQH
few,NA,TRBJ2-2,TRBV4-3,ASSQGTPFRLAGELF
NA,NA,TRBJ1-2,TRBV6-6,ASSWASNYGYT
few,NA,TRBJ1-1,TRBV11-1,ASSLLFGDRAHWGTEAF
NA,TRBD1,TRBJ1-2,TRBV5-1,ASSFRTGASRGGYT
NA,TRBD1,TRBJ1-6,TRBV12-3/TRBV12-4,ASSEGQGYSPLH